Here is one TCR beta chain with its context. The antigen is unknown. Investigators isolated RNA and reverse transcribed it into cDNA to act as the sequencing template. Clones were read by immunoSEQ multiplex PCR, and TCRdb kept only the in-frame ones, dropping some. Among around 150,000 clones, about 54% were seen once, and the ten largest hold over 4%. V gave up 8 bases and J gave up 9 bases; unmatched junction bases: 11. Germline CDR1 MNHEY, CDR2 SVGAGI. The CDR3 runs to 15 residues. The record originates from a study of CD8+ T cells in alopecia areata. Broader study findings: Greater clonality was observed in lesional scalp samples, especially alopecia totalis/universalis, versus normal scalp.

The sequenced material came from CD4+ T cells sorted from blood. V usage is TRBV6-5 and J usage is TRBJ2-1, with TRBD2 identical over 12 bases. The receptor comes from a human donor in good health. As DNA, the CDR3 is TGTGCCAGCCGAAGACTAGCGGGAGTCGACGGTGAGCAGTTCTTC. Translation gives CASRRLAGVDGEQFF.